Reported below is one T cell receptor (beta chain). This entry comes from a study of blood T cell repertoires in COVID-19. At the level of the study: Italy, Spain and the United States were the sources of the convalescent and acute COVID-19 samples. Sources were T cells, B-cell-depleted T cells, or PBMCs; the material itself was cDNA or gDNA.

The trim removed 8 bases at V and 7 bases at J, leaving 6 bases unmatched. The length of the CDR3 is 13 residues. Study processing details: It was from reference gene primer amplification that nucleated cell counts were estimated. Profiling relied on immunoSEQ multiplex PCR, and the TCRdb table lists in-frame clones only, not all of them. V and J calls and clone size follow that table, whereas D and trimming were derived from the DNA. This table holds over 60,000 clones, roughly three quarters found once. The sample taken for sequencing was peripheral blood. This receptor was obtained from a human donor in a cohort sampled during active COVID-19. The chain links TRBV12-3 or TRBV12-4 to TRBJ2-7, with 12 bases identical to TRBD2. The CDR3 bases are TGTGCCAGCGCGACTAGCGGGGGAAGGGAGCAGTACTTC. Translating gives CASATSGGREQYF.